The rows below give T cell receptor beta chains drawn from one sample of a study of PD-L1 blockade in urothelial cancer. The data were produced by immunoSEQ multiplex PCR, yet TCRdb's version contains in-frame clones alone and is incomplete. The sample shows some 79,000 clones, 82% of them seen only once. Material: PBMCs, obtained around atezolizumab (anti-PD-L1) treatment. These receptors were collected from an older man with urothelial cancer. CDR3s include the opening cysteine and the closing phenylalanine or tryptophan. Fields, in order: J gene, D gene, V gene, clone size, CDR3 DNA, CDR3 protein. A D gene is named only where the DNA matches it firmly. For some rows the clone size is stated as once, few or many, or as a class when expanded; others skip it.

>TRBJ2-5|.|TRBV7-6|.
TGTGCCAGCAGCTTAGGCACCCGGGGTGGAGAGACCCAGTACTTC
CASSLGTRGGETQYF
>TRBJ1-2|TRBD1|TRBV5-6|.
TGTGCCAGCAGCCTGCCAGGGACAGTATATGGCTACACCTTC
CASSLPGTVYGYTF
>TRBJ2-5|.|TRBV6-1|once
TGTGCCAGCAATCACGAGAACCAAGAGACCCAGTACTTC
CASNHENQETQYF
>TRBJ2-2|.|TRBV9|once
TGTGCCAGCAGCGTAGAACCCGGGTCCAACACCGGGGAGCTGTTTTTT
CASSVEPGSNTGELFF
>TRBJ1-2|.|TRBV4-1|.
TGCGCCAGCAGCCAAGTTACGGTAAACTATGGCTACACCTTC
CASSQVTVNYGYTF
>TRBJ1-4|.|TRBV19|.
TGTGCCAGTAGTACCCGACAGAGTAATGAAAAACTGTTTTTT
CASSTRQSNEKLFF
>TRBJ1-5|TRBD1|TRBV6-6|.
TGTGCCAGCAGTTACTCGACAGGGCGCAATCAGCCCCAGCATTTT
CASSYSTGRNQPQHF
>TRBJ2-2|.|TRBV9|.
TGTGCCAGCAGCATTAGACTAGCCGGGGAGCTGTTTTTT
CASSIRLAGELFF
>TRBJ2-7|TRBD2|TRBV7-2|.
TGTGCCAGCAGCTTAGTCTTGCGGGAGTCAGAGTACTTC
CASSLVLRESEYF
>TRBJ2-7|TRBD1|TRBV7-2|.
TGTGCCAGCAGCCTCCGACAGGGGGTCCCTAACGAGCAGTACTTC
CASSLRQGVPNEQYF
>TRBJ1-1|.|TRBV10-2|.
TGCGCCAGCAGTGACCCTTTCGGGGAAGCTTTCTTT
CASSDPFGEAFF
>TRBJ1-1|.|TRBV14|once
TGTGCCAGCAGCCCAGGAGCGGAGGAGGCCACTGAAGCTTTCTTT
CASSPGAEEATEAFF
>TRBJ1-2|TRBD1|TRBV6-1|.
TGTGCCAGCAGTGCCGGGACAGGGGCCATATCGGTTTATGGCTACACCTTC
CASSAGTGAISVYGYTF
>TRBJ2-6|TRBD1|TRBV18|.
TGTGCCAGCTCAAAGACAGGGTCGTCTGGGGCCAACGTCCTGACTTTC
CASSKTGSSGANVLTF
>TRBJ2-5|.|TRBV5-1|.
TGCGCCAGCAGCTGGGGGGATACTCAAGAGACCCAGTACTTC
CASSWGDTQETQYF
>TRBJ2-5|TRBD1|TRBV5-8|.
TGTGCCAGCAGCTACGGACAGGGGTACCAAGAGACCCAGTACTTC
CASSYGQGYQETQYF
>TRBJ1-1|.|TRBV6-6|.
TGTGCCAGCACCCCCGGGGAAGGGCTCGGCACTGAAGCTTTCTTT
CASTPGEGLGTEAFF
>TRBJ2-5|.|TRBV6-1|.
TGTGCCAGCAGGAGGGGGTTACAAGAGACCCAGTACTTC
CASRRGLQETQYF
>TRBJ2-3|.|TRBV4-1|.
TGCGCCAGCAGCCCCCCAGGGCGGGAAGGTGCAGATACGCAGTATTTT
CASSPPGREGADTQYF
>TRBJ1-5|.|TRBV27|.
TGTGCCAGCAGTTTAATTACAGGGATTCAGCCCCAGCATTTT
CASSLITGIQPQHF
>TRBJ1-5|TRBD1|TRBV7-9|few
TGTGCCAGCAGCTCCACAGGGGGCGGGCAGCCCCAGCATTTT
CASSSTGGGQPQHF
>TRBJ1-2|.|TRBV7-8|.
TGTGCCAGCAGCTTAGACAGCCTCTATGGCTACACCTTC
CASSLDSLYGYTF
>TRBJ2-3|TRBD2|TRBV6-5|.
TGTGCCAGCAGGTGGGGGAGGGGCACAGATACGCAGTATTTT
CASRWGRGTDTQYF
>TRBJ2-7|TRBD1|TRBV4-1|medium-sized
TGCGCCAGCAGCCAACTCAGGGGGCAGACCTACGAGCAGTACTTC
CASSQLRGQTYEQYF
>TRBJ1-2|TRBD1|TRBV19|.
TGTGCCAGTCGCCAGAGGGACAGGGGGCTTCTTGGCTACACCTTC
CASRQRDRGLLGYTF
>TRBJ2-7|.|TRBV5-5|.
TGTGCCAGCAGCTTGATGGGACAACCCTACGAGCAGTACTTC
CASSLMGQPYEQYF
>TRBJ2-2|.|TRBV5-1|few
TGCGCCAGCAGCTTGGCAGGGCCGTACACCGGGGAGCTGTTTTTT
CASSLAGPYTGELFF
>TRBJ2-7|.|TRBV6-5|few
TGTGCCAGCAGTTACGACGGCGGCTACGAGCAGTACTTC
CASSYDGGYEQYF
>TRBJ1-1|.|TRBV2|.
TGTGCCAGCAGTGACGATACAGTGAACACTGAAGCTTTCTTT
CASSDDTVNTEAFF
>TRBJ2-5|.|TRBV7-2|.
TGTGCCAGCAGCTTAGGACGTTTGGGGGGGCCAATGGGGGAGACCCAGTACTTC
CASSLGRLGGPMGETQYF
>TRBJ2-1|TRBD1|TRBV7-6|.
TGTGCCAGCAGCTTTTGGGCCTATGTAGCCAACCGGGACAGGGGACGAGACAATGAGCAGTTCTTC
CASSFWAYVANRDRGRDNEQFF
>TRBJ2-3|.|TRBV9|once
TGTGCCAGCAGCGTAGGGGTCGGGGATACGCAGTATTTT
CASSVGVGDTQYF
>TRBJ2-7|TRBD1|TRBV29-1|.
TGCAGCGACACCCAGGACAGGGTAACCTACGAGCAGTACTTC
CSDTQDRVTYEQYF